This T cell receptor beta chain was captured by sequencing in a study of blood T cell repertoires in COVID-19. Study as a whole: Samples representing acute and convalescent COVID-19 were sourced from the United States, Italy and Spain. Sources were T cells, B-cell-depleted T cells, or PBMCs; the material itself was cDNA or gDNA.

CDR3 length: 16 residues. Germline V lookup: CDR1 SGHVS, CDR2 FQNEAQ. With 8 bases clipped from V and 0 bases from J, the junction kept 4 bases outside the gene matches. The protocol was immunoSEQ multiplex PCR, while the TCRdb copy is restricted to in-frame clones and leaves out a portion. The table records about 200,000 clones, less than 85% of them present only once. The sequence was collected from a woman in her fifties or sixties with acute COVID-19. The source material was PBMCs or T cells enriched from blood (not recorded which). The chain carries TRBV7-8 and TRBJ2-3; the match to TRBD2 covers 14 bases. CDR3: CASFRLAGGSTDTQYF. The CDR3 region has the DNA TGTGCCAGCTTTCGACTAGCGGGGGGGAGCACAGATACGCAGTATTTT.